Listed below are T cell receptor beta chains from one sample, sequenced in a study of CD4 T cells in relation to SARS-CoV-2 and coronaviruses. The assay was immunoSEQ multiplex PCR, and TCRdb's table has in-frame clones only and misses some. The repertoire has about 68,000 clones, over 90% of them found once; the top ten carry approximately 0.21%. Sequencing used naive CD4+ T cells from PBMCs. The origin of the receptors is a human donor in good health. Each CDR3 is given with its conserved first and last residue. A D gene is named only where the DNA matches it firmly. The size field is filled for only some rows; it gives once, few, many or a size class.

CDR3aa	CDR3nt	v_gene	j_gene	abundance	d_gene
CASSLGQGARETQYF	TGTGCCAGCAGTCTGGGACAGGGGGCAAGGGAGACCCAGTACTTC	TRBV6-6	TRBJ2-5	-	TRBD1
CASRPGTGGLGYTF	TGTGCCAGCAGGCCCGGGACAGGGGGCTTGGGCTACACCTTC	TRBV28	TRBJ1-2	-	TRBD1
CASSEARARTEAFF	TGTGCCAGCAGTGAAGCCCGGGCTCGGACTGAAGCTTTCTTT	TRBV2	TRBJ1-1	few	-
CASSQVSGRGQDTQYF	TGTGCCAGCAGCCAAGTTAGCGGGAGGGGTCAAGATACGCAGTATTTT	TRBV4-2	TRBJ2-3	-	TRBD2
CANYKSGGKSYEQYF	TGTGCCAACTATAAGAGCGGGGGGAAATCCTACGAGCAGTACTTC	TRBV6-4	TRBJ2-7	-	TRBD2
CASSLWTGAPETQYF	TGTGCCAGCAGCTTGTGGACAGGGGCGCCGGAGACCCAGTACTTC	TRBV5-8	TRBJ2-5	-	TRBD1
CATSDSRGWQPQHF	TGTGCCACCAGTGATTCCCGGGGGTGGCAGCCCCAGCATTTT	TRBV24-1	TRBJ1-5	once	-
CASKRWGGTPYEQYF	TGTGCCAGCAAGAGGTGGGGAGGGACGCCCTACGAGCAGTACTTC	TRBV27	TRBJ2-7	-	TRBD2
CASSSGQARDTEAFF	TGTGCCAGCAGCTCCGGACAGGCTAGGGATACTGAAGCTTTCTTT	TRBV11-2	TRBJ1-1	-	TRBD1
CASRATVTGELFF	TGTGCCAGCAGGGCGACAGTCACCGGGGAGCTGTTTTTT	TRBV6-5	TRBJ2-2	once	-
CARGAGGRDTQYF	TGCGCCAGGGGAGCGGGGGGGCGGGATACGCAGTATTTT	TRBV10-1	TRBJ2-3	-	TRBD2
CASSLDPQGAGANVLTF	TGCGCCAGCAGCTTGGACCCTCAGGGGGCTGGGGCCAACGTCCTGACTTTC	TRBV5-1	TRBJ2-6	-	TRBD1
CASSAGTGNSRAQHF	TGTGCCAGCAGCGCCGGGACAGGGAATAGTCGGGCCCAGCATTTT	TRBV9	TRBJ1-5	-	TRBD1
CSATKGELFF	TGCAGTGCTACTAAAGGGGAGCTGTTTTTT	TRBV20-1	TRBJ2-2	-	-
CASSSTALAYSYNEQFF	TGTGCCAGCAGCTCTACCGCACTAGCGTACTCCTACAATGAGCAGTTCTTC	TRBV7-6	TRBJ2-1	-	TRBD2
CASSYWGARSEQYF	TGTGCCAGCAGCTATTGGGGGGCCCGCTCCGAGCAGTACTTC	TRBV7-9	TRBJ2-7	-	-
CASSLGLAESNEQFF	TGTGCCAGCAGCCTCGGGCTAGCGGAGAGCAATGAGCAGTTCTTC	TRBV14	TRBJ2-1	-	TRBD2
CATRGLGSRTGGTAYEQYF	TGTGCCACCCGAGGGCTCGGGTCACGAACAGGAGGGACCGCCTACGAGCAGTACTTC	TRBV2	TRBJ2-7	-	-
CASSFGEGEQFF	TGCGCCAGCAGCTTCGGGGAGGGTGAGCAGTTCTTC	TRBV5-1	TRBJ2-1	-	TRBD2
CASSGKQGEETQYF	TGTGCCAGTAGTGGAAAACAGGGAGAAGAGACCCAGTACTTC	TRBV19	TRBJ2-5	-	-
CASSSGTDYGYTF	TGTGCCAGCAGTTCAGGGACCGACTATGGCTACACCTTC	TRBV12-3/TRBV12-4	TRBJ1-2	-	-
CASSLLPGQGHNEQFF	TGTGCCAGCAGTTTATTGCCGGGACAGGGCCACAATGAGCAGTTCTTC	TRBV28	TRBJ2-1	-	TRBD1
CAISESTGGETQYF	TGTGCCATCAGTGAGTCGACGGGGGGCGAGACCCAGTACTTC	TRBV10-3	TRBJ2-5	once	-
CASSLGLAIDTGELFF	TGCGCCAGCAGCCTCGGACTAGCGATCGACACCGGGGAGCTGTTTTTT	TRBV5-1	TRBJ2-2	-	TRBD2
CAWSSQSTDTQYF	TGTGCCTGGAGCTCACAGAGCACAGATACGCAGTATTTT	TRBV30	TRBJ2-3	-	-
CAWSVLRSGGYGYTF	TGTGCCTGGAGTGTACTCCGATCAGGGGGATATGGCTACACCTTC	TRBV30	TRBJ1-2	-	TRBD1
CASSLSGTSKETQYF	TGCGCCAGCAGCCTCTCCGGGACTAGCAAAGAGACCCAGTACTTC	TRBV4-1	TRBJ2-5	-	TRBD2
CASSLGVTYEQYF	TGTGCCAGCAGCTTGGGGGTTACCTACGAGCAGTACTTC	TRBV7-2	TRBJ2-7	-	-
CATETGSSGTYEQYF	TGTGCCACCGAGACGGGGTCTAGCGGCACCTACGAGCAGTACTTC	TRBV3-1/TRBV3-2	TRBJ2-7	-	TRBD2
CATSRDSNTGELFF	TGTGCCACCAGCCGGGACAGCAACACCGGGGAGCTGTTTTTT	TRBV24-1	TRBJ2-2	-	TRBD1
CASTSGTSGVNEQFF	TGTGCCAGCACCTCCGGGACTAGCGGGGTTAATGAGCAGTTCTTC	TRBV14	TRBJ2-1	-	TRBD2
CASSWGRTSGELFF	TGTGCCAGCAGCTGGGGACGGACCTCCGGGGAGCTGTTTTTT	TRBV7-9	TRBJ2-2	-	-
CASSLDRNTEAFF	TGCGCCAGCAGCTTGGACAGGAACACTGAAGCTTTCTTT	TRBV5-1	TRBJ1-1	-	-
CSAPEAFF	TGCAGTGCTCCTGAAGCTTTCTTT	TRBV20-1	TRBJ1-1	-	-
CASSVLGQVNQPQHF	TGCGCCAGCAGCGTGCTCGGACAGGTTAATCAGCCCCAGCATTTT	TRBV5-1	TRBJ1-5	-	TRBD1
CASSLGTGNYGYTF	TGTGCCAGCAGCCTCGGGACAGGGAACTATGGCTACACCTTC	TRBV5-6	TRBJ1-2	-	TRBD1
CASTPTSSSGANVLTF	TGTGCCAGCACCCCGACATCATCCTCTGGGGCCAACGTCCTGACTTTC	TRBV6-6	TRBJ2-6	-	-
CASTLGSNQPQHF	TGTGCCAGCACTTTGGGGAGCAATCAGCCCCAGCATTTT	TRBV12-3/TRBV12-4	TRBJ1-5	-	-
CASSPQSGEGQPQHF	TGTGCCAGCTCACCCCAGTCAGGGGAAGGTCAGCCCCAGCATTTT	TRBV18	TRBJ1-5	-	-